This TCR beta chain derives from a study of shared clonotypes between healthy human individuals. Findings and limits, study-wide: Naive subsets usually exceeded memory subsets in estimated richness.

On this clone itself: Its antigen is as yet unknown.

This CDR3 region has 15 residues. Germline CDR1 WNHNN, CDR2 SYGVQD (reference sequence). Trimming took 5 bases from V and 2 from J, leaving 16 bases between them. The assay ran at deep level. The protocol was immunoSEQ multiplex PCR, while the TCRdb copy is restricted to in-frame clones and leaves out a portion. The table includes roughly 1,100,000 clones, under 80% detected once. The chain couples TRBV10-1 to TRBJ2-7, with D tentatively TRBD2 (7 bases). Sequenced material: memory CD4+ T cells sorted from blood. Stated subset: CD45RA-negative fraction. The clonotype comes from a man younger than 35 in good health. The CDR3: CASSSRGGGTYEQYF. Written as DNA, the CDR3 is TGCGCCAGCAGTAGTAGAGGGGGAGGGACCTACGAGCAGTACTTC.